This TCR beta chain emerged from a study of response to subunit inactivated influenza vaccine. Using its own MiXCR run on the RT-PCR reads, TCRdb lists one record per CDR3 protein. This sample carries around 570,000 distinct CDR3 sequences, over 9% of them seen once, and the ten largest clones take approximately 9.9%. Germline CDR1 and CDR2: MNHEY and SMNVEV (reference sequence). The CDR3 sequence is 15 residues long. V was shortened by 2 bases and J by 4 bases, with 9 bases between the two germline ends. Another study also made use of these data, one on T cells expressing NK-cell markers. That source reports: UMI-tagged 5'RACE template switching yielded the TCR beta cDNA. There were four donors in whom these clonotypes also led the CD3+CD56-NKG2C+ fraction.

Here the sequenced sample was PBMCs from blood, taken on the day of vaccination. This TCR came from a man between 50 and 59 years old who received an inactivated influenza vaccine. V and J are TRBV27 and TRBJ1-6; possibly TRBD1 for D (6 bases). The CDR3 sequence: CASSLETGYNSPLHF. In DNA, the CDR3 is TGTGCCAGCAGTTTAGAGACAGGATATAATTCACCCCTCCACTTT.